The 10 T cell receptor beta chains below come from one sample, sequenced in a study of OX40 agonist ivuxolimab in advanced cancers. Some clones are missing from TCRdb's copy, which holds only in-frame ones; the method was immunoSEQ multiplex PCR. The sample has fewer than 85,000 clones; over 75% are singletons. The sample consisted of CD4+ or CD8+ T cells sorted from blood, taken in a trial of the OX40 agonist ivuxolimab. These receptors were obtained from an adult with an advanced solid tumor such as melanoma, head and neck, liver or kidney cancer.

V is TRBV6-6 and J is TRBJ2-5; perhaps D is TRBD1 or TRBD2 (6 bases each). V lost 4 bases and J lost 3, with 12 bases in between. The CDR3 runs to 14 residues. Germline V gene data show CDR1 as MNHNY and CDR2 as SVGAGI (reference sequence). The CDR3 here is CASSSPGAEETQYF. CDR3 nucleotide sequence: TGTGCCAGCAGTTCTCCGGGGGCGGAAGAGACCCAGTACTTC.

CDR3 sequence (DNA): TGTGCCAGTAGTATACCAGGGGGCGCGTCCACTGAAGCTTTCTTT. Translated: CASSIPGGASTEAFF. The V gene is TRBV19, the J gene TRBJ1-1; 8 nucleotides match TRBD1. Germline loops: CDR1 LNHDA, CDR2 SQIVND (reference sequence). This CDR3 contains 15 residues. With V trimmed by 2 bases and J by 4 bases, 6 bases remained unmatched.

This chain links TRBV6-5 with TRBJ1-2; perhaps TRBD1 as D (6 bases). CDR3 length equals 14 residues. Trimming stripped 6 bases from V and 4 bases from J, with 15 bases between. From germline, CDR1 is MNHEY and CDR2 SVGAGI. The CDR3 DNA follows: TGTGCCAGCAGCCATCCGACAGGACGCTATGGCTACACCTTC. This translates into CASSHPTGRYGYTF.

In DNA form, the CDR3 reads TGTGCCAGCAGCTTAGATTTGGGGACTAACACCGGGGAGCTGTTTTTT. It encodes CASSLDLGTNTGELFF. The rearrangement joins TRBV7-6 to TRBJ2-2; a weak D match, TRBD2 (6 bases). Germline V gene data show CDR1 as SGHVS and CDR2 as FNYEAQ. Trimming took off 1 base at V and 2 bases at J, with 11 bases between the two ends. The CDR3 covers 16 residues. Drawing the rest from reference TRBV7-6 and TRBJ2-2, the complete variable domain is GAGVSQSPRYKVTKRGQDVALRCDPISGHVSLYWYRQALGQGPEFLTYFNYEAQQDKSGLPNDRFSAERPEGSISTLTIQRTEQRDSAMYRCASSLDLGTNTGELFFGEGSRLTVL.

The chain recombines TRBV19 with TRBJ1-2; weak D call: TRBD1 (5 bases). The CDR3 is made up of 14 amino acids. Trimming pared 7 bases from V and 3 bases from J, leaving 15 bases between. Germline-derived CDR1 and CDR2 are LNHDA and SQIVND (reference sequence). The CDR3 is CASKNRREDYGYTF. DNA for the CDR3: TGTGCCAGTAAGAACAGGAGGGAAGACTATGGCTACACCTTC.

V is TRBV11-2 and J is TRBJ1-3; D is unclear. The V end lost 3 bases, the J end lost 2 bases, and 17 bases lay between the germline ends. CDR3 size: 17 residues. CDR1 and CDR2 (germline): SGHAT, FQNNGV. CDR3 residues: CASSFRGGPATGNTIYF. The CDR3 DNA reads as TGTGCCAGCAGCTTTAGAGGTGGGCCGGCAACTGGAAACACCATATATTTT.

The V call is TRBV6-5, the J call TRBJ2-1; tentative D call: TRBD2 (6 bases). This CDR3 is built from 12 residues. The V gene's germline CDR1 is MNHEY and CDR2 SVGAGI. V was shortened by 8 bases and J by 10 bases, with 15 bases between the two germline ends. CDR3 bases: TGTGCCAGCCAGAGTAGCGGTCGAGAGCAGTTCTTC. As protein: CASQSSGREQFF.

The rearrangement joins TRBV2 to TRBJ1-4; 9 nucleotides match TRBD1. This CDR3 has 15 residues. Germline assignment: CDR1 SNHLY and CDR2 FYNNEI. Losses at the gene ends were 6 bases for V and 2 bases for J; bases not matched to a gene: 4. The CDR3 DNA reads TGTGCCAGCAGGTTACAGGGGGCGACTAATGAAAAACTGTTTTTT. Its protein product is CASRLQGATNEKLFF.

The chain has TRBV7-2 and TRBJ2-5; 11 nucleotides align to TRBD2. With 5 bases clipped from V and 9 bases from J, the junction kept 11 bases outside the gene matches. Germline CDR1 SGHTA, CDR2 FQGNSA. The CDR3 has 15 amino acids. The CDR3 loop reads CASSPGLAGGGAQYF. The CDR3 bases are TGTGCCAGCAGCCCCGGGCTAGCGGGAGGCGGGGCCCAGTACTTC. The full variable domain, its missing parts supplied by reference TRBV7-2 and TRBJ2-5, is GAGVSQSPSNKVTEKGKDVELRCDPISGHTALYWYRQSLGQGLEFLIYFQGNSAPDKSGLPSDRFSAERTGGSVSTLTIQRTQQEDSAVYLCASSPGLAGGGAQYFGPGTRLLVL.

The V call is TRBV28, the J call TRBJ2-3, with 10 bases matching TRBD2. V was pared by 3 bases and J by 4 bases, with 10 bases of the junction left unmatched. CDR1 MDHEN and CDR2 SYDVKM come from the germline V gene. The CDR3 loop spans 17 amino acids. For the CDR3, the DNA is TGTGCCAGCAGTTTCAGGCAGCTAGCGGGAGTAGCAGATACGCAGTATTTT. Amino acid sequence: CASSFRQLAGVADTQYF.